This section outlines one T cell receptor (beta chain) sequence together with its context. The authors' processing: Counts of nucleated cells, estimated from reference gene primer amplification, were obtained. Some clones are missing from TCRdb's copy, which holds only in-frame ones; the method was immunoSEQ multiplex PCR. The V and J calls and clone size are taken from that table; D and trimming were inferred from the DNA. The data show about 220,000 clones, with roughly 88% seen just once and about 4% held by the top ten. There are 15 residues in the CDR3. Germline V gene sequence: CDR1 MNHEY, CDR2 SVGAGI. V shed 4 bases and J 2 bases; nucleotides not matched to a gene: 3. Clinical history reported by participants formed the basis on which cohorts were assigned. The data originate from a study of blood T cell repertoires in COVID-19. About the study: Samples of COVID-19 (acute and convalescent) were obtained from the United States, Italy and Spain.

The chain has TRBV6-5 and TRBJ2-3; TRBD1 matches at 10 bases. The source material was PBMCs or T cells enriched from blood (not recorded which). This clonotype was sampled from a woman aged 40 to 49 with acute COVID-19. The CDR3 region has the DNA TGTGCCAGCAGTTGGACAGGGGGGCCCACAGATACGCAGTATTTT. This codes for CASSWTGGPTDTQYF.